This T cell receptor beta chain originates from a study of CD8 T cells in ankylosing spondylitis. Study-wide results and limits: Made up of about eight highly homologous variants, a TCR beta motif appeared characteristic of ankylosing spondylitis blood. Significant enrichment of disease-linked clones was reportedly seen in matched ankylosing spondylitis synovial fluid.

This clonotype was observed many times. Its matching antigen is unknown. Making use of molecular barcodes, quantitative 5'-RACE generated TCR beta libraries. One entry per CDR3 protein results from TCRdb running MiXCR on the 5' RACE reads. The sample includes a few hundred thousand distinct CDR3 sequences, roughly 18% seen only once; the top ten take about a third. Trimming took off 0 bases at V and 1 base at J, with 8 bases between the two ends. Germline CDR1 reads SGHRS; CDR2 reads YFSETQ. This CDR3 contains 16 residues. The J gene is TRBJ2-6, the V gene TRBV5-1; no firm D call. The specimen sequenced was blood, either unsorted or a sorted T cell fraction (not recorded which). The clonotype was recovered from a male donor with ankylosing spondylitis or in good health (not recorded which). CDR3 coding DNA: TGCGCCAGCAGCTTGGAAGAGATTTCTGGGGCCAACGTCCTGACTTTC. Translation gives CASSLEEISGANVLTF.